This T cell receptor beta chain comes out of a study of blood T cells in healthy people across ages (dated by TCRdb to 2015 to 2017). Regarding the study in general: In model experiments, roughly one uniquely barcoded TCR beta cDNA molecule per two T cells was captured by template switching. The study measured age-related changes in TCR beta repertoire diversity using deep sequencing normalized with unique cDNA molecular identifiers. Four age groups were formed from the donors: young (average approximately 15 years), middle-aged (less than 40), aged (approximately 60) and long-lived (about 80). To avoid experimental bias, donors of different ages were randomly spread across the sequencing lanes. For two donors (one aged 18 to 30 and one aged 80 or older), the study analyzed two additional independent replicas of 1 million unique cDNA reads from the same blood draw.

Of note for this clonotype: No antigen is known for it. At one end the junction does not follow the germline gene, possibly because of a read error.

The germline V gene gives CDR1 as SGHTA and CDR2 as FQGTGA. Reading from cysteine to phenylalanine, the CDR3 counts 13 amino acids. Only the CDR3 region is kept as DNA, spanning 39 bases read in frame from base 1. The library was obtained by 5' RACE. The data were produced on an Illumina HiSeq 2500. The second PCR ran for roughly 7 to 11 cycles and used a J-beta primer mix along with a sample-barcoded 5' primer. A template-switch 5' adaptor carrying 12 random nucleotides introduced a unique molecular identifier onto each TCR beta cDNA molecule. Each sample yielded at least 2.5 million CDR3-containing paired-end reads. First-strand cDNA synthesis was performed from all RNA using the Mint cDNA synthesis kit, with priming by a TRBC-specific oligonucleotide. After uracil-DNA glycosylase treatment, a first 18-cycle PCR used universal primers M1SS and BC2_uni_R on all cDNA. The original methods were these. For normalization, 1 million high-quality reads were randomly selected from each sample, with every read carrying a distinct molecular identifier. Instead of being binned into consensus sequences, reads that shared molecular identifiers were thrown out. CDR3 identification, clonotype clustering and error correction used MiTCR with a Q25 quality threshold and the strictest error-elimination algorithm. A nonparametric unseen species model with Euler transformation was used to estimate lower-bound total TCR beta diversity. TCRdb passed the public sequencing reads through fastp at Q25 and MiXCR, retaining productive beta sequences. One record per CDR3 amino acid sequence lists the most common genes and DNA. The V and J calls, along with clone size, are taken from TCRdb and not from the paper's own processing. The sample has 650,000 to 700,000 distinct CDR3 sequences on record, under 65% of them singletons. Approximately 13% of the sample goes to the ten largest clones.

What the study reported, not specific to this receptor: Compared with the aged group, the long-lived group had more naive CD4+ T cells, fewer expanded clones and increased TCR diversity, a pattern suggesting age selection. As age increased, observed TCR beta diversity per million T cells dropped in a roughly linear way, and a significant reduction was already evident by age about 40. Because the CMV infection status of the donors was unknown, age-related changes in expanded clonotypes may potentially have been confounded. Total diversity estimates from one million sequenced T cells were considered lower bounds and underestimates. There was a strong correlation between observed TCR beta diversity and the percentage of naive T cells measured by flow cytometry. Because profiling used bulk unsorted PBMCs, naive and antigen-experienced compartments could not be compared conclusively.

Systemically healthy Caucasian individuals from Russia, over 30 in total and aged about 6 to 100 years, were included as donors. Each donor gave 8.5 to 10 milliliters of peripheral blood, collected into EDTA-treated Vacutainer tubes. Ficoll-Paque density-gradient centrifugation was used to isolate PBMCs, with at least 6 million per sample. Trizol reagent was used to extract total RNA from PBMCs, with at least 5.5 micrograms per sample. For every donor, an aliquot of PBMCs went through flow cytometry to measure the percentages of naive CD45RAhigh/CD27high T cells. This clonotype originated in a woman aged 80 or over in good health. Input material: blood. The receptor chain draws on TRBV7-3 and TRBJ1-6, with the D segment identity uncertain. The nucleotide sequence reads as follows: TGTGCCAGCAGCTTAATCCCCAATTCACCCCCCCACTTT. Its product reads: CASSLIPNSPPHF.